This entry describes one TCR beta chain. This clonotype was found many times. No cognate antigen has been identified for it. One base away there is no much larger clone; base qualities are not given. The cysteine opens and the phenylalanine closes a CDR3 of 14 amino acids. Only the CDR3 DNA stays, 42 bases, in frame from base 1. Looking up the germline V gene (reference sequence) yields CDR1 DFQATT and CDR2 SNEGSKA. Trimming removed 6 bases from V and 3 bases from J; the gene matches leave 4 bases unexplained. Two rounds of multiplex PCR were performed to amplify the TCR beta CDR3 region from genomic DNA. The first PCR round used primers specific to each TRBV and TRBJ gene, and the primer sequences were filed in Chinese patent CN105087789A. Universal primers were used in the second round of PCR. The Roche High Pure PCR Template Preparation Kit was used to extract genomic DNA from frozen PBMCs. Paired-end sequencing with 151 bp reads was performed on the libraries using an Illumina HiSeq 3000. In the authors' own workflow: CutAdapt was used to discard raw reads that did not contain the multiplex PCR primer sequences. Using PEAR, the high-quality paired reads were merged into contigs. By alignment to reference sequences, MiXCR assigned TRB V, D and J gene segments to each contig. CDR3 sequences were clustered by base quality and sequence similarity to remove sequencing errors. Diversity was calculated as Shannon entropy divided by the natural log of the number of productive TCR sequences. To get clonality, Shannon entropy was divided by the natural log of the number of unique clonotypes, and that result was subtracted from one. The Youden index of ROC curves was used to select progression-free survival cut-offs for repertoire metrics, and analyses were performed in R 3.5.3. TCRdb reworked the public reads: Q25 trimming with fastp, MiXCR clone assembly, productive beta chains retained. Here each entry gathers all rows of one CDR3 protein and keeps the most common genes and DNA. These V and J calls are TCRdb output, not the study's own analysis. The sample table contains tens of thousands of distinct CDR3 sequences; only one count was recorded for over 30% of them. The top ten clonotypes cover 9.2% of the sample.

No patient had a history of other malignancies or prior chemotherapy or radiotherapy, and all had node-negative disease on CT and PET/CT. At each of two time points, around 6.1 milliliters of peripheral venous blood were collected into EDTA tubes. PBMCs were isolated by Ficoll-Paque Plus density-gradient centrifugation. Right after collection, samples were placed at -80 degrees C and kept there until analysis. This specimen comes from a study of prognosis after radiotherapy for stage I lung cancer (dated by TCRdb to the early 2020s). Context from the whole study: Over 15 stage I NSCLC patients were enrolled in Nanjing, China, between April 2018 and early 2019. The study included 13 to 15 patients with newly diagnosed primary stage I lung tumors and 4 to 6 with oligometastatic NSCLC after surgical resection of the primary tumor. Eleven to twelve patients had adenocarcinoma and about seven had squamous cell carcinoma as the tumor histology. A total of about 40 blood samples from 20 or so patients were sequenced, with one sample obtained before and one obtained after SBRT for each patient. After SBRT, distant metastases developed in about 20% of the 19 patients at a median of around seven months, while the remaining 15 patients had no significant progression. The study profiled peripheral blood TCR beta repertoires from stage I NSCLC patients before and after stereotactic body radiotherapy and related them to distant failure. SBRT was given in 3 to 5 fractions with a biologically effective dose of at least 100 Gy, using image-guided IMRT or VMAT. All patients were considered medically inoperable, owing to comorbidities in more than ten and refusal of surgery in about seven. No patient received concurrent therapy alongside SBRT. Ages in the cohort of approximately 13 men and a handful of women ranged from roughly 50 to 85 years, with a median of 74.

Summary of the overall study and its limitations: After SBRT, the count of unique TCR clones dropped from a median of approximately 11,000 beforehand to several thousand afterward (Wilcoxon paired P=0.011). No adjustment for multiple comparisons was applied to any of the reported P values. Post-SBRT Shannon entropy and its change from baseline were lower in patients who developed distant metastases; baseline Shannon entropy was not associated with metastases. The study was limited by the small cohort and short follow-up, and independent validation of the study findings is required. Whether the expanded TCR clones were tumor-specific was not determined. TRBV and TRBJ usage frequencies reportedly varied with metastasis status, involving two V genes at baseline and fewer than 10 V and two J genes after SBRT.

The rearrangement combines TRBV20-1 with TRBJ2-5; 13 bases in the junction line up with TRBD2. The receptor was derived from a donor at least 50 years old with non-small cell lung cancer. The sample in question was PBMCs, obtained before or after stereotactic body radiation therapy (not recorded which). The CDR3 region: CSARTSGREETQYF. The DNA sequence is TGCAGTGCAAGGACTAGCGGGAGAGAAGAGACCCAGTACTTC.